Given below is one T cell receptor beta chain in context. The sample is drawn from a study of blood T cell repertoires in COVID-19. Study summary: Sample material is recorded as cDNA or gDNA derived from T cells, B-cell-depleted T cells, or PBMCs.

Trimming left V 0 bases short and J 4 bases short, with 13 bases between. CDR3 length: 15 amino acids. Germline CDR1 and CDR2: SGHRS and YFSETQ. Measured with immunoSEQ multiplex PCR; TCRdb has only the in-frame clones, and not every one. The profile shows hundreds of thousands of clones, around 91% of them singletons. Specimen: peripheral blood. This receptor was identified in a young woman who had recovered from COVID-19. The rearrangement uses TRBV5-1 and TRBJ1-1, with a tentative D call TRBD1 (6 bases). The CDR3 DNA sequence: TGCGCCAGCAGCTTGGGGATGAACAGGGTCACTGAAGCTTTCTTT. Translated: CASSLGMNRVTEAFF.